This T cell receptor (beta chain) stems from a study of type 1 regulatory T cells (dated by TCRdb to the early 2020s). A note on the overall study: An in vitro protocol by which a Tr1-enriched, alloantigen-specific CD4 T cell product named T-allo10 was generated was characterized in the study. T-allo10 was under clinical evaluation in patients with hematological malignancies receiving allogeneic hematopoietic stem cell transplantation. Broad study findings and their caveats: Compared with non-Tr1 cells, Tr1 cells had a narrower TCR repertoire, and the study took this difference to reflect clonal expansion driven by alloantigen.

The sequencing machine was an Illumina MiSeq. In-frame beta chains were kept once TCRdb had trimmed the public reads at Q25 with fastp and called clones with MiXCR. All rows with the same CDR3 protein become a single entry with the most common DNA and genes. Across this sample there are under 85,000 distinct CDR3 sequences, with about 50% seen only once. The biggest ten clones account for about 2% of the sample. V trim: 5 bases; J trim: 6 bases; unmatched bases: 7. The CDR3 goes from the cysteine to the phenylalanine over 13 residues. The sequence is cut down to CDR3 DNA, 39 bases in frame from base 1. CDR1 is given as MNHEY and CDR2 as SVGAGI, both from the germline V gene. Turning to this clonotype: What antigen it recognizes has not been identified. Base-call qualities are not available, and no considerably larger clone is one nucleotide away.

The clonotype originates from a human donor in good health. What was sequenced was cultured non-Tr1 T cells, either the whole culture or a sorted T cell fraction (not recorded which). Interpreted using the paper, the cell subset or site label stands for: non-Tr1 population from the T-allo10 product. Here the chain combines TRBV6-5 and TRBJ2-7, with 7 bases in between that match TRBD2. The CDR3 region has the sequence CASSPRLAGEQYF. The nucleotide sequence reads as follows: TGTGCCAGCAGTCCAAGACTAGCTGGCGAGCAGTACTTC.